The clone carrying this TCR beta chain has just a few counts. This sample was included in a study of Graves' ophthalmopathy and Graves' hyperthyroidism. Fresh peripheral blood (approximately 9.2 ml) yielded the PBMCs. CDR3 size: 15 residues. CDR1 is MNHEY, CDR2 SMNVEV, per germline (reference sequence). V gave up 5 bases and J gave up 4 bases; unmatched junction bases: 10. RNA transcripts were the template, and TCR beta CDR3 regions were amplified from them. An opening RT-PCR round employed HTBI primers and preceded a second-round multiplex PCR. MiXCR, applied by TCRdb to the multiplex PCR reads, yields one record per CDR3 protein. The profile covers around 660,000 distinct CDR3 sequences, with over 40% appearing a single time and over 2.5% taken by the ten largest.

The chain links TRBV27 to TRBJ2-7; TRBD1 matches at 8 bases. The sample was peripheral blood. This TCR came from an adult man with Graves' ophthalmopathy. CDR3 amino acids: CASSRTPGQAYEQYF. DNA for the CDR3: TGTGCCAGCAGTAGAACACCGGGACAGGCTTACGAGCAGTACTTC.